This TCR beta chain was identified during a study of cytomegalovirus exposure and HLA in healthy donors. With respect to this clone: The antigen remains undetermined.

All the people who gave samples were healthy bone marrow donors. Whole-study findings and limits: 16,951 TCR beta sequences were associated with HLA alleles at 0.05 false discovery rate in a later analysis.

It was with 60 Vbeta and 13 Jbeta primers that the PCR ran. Clones were sequenced by immunoSEQ multiplex PCR, and TCRdb holds only the in-frame ones, with some missing. The top ten clones hold 15% to 20% of a sample with 90,000 or so clones, 70% to 75% of them seen once. The CDR3 loop spans 12 amino acids. V lost 4 bases and J 10 bases, leaving 14 bases between the germline ends. Germline loops: CDR1 GTSNPN, CDR2 SVGIG (reference sequence). J is TRBJ2-1 and V is TRBV30, with a tentative D call TRBD2 (6 bases). The TCR originated in a woman aged 18-29 years in good health and CMV-seropositive. What was sequenced was PBMCs. DNA of the CDR3: TGTGCCTGGACTAAGACTAGATTAGAGCAGTTCTTC. This encodes CAWTKTRLEQFF.